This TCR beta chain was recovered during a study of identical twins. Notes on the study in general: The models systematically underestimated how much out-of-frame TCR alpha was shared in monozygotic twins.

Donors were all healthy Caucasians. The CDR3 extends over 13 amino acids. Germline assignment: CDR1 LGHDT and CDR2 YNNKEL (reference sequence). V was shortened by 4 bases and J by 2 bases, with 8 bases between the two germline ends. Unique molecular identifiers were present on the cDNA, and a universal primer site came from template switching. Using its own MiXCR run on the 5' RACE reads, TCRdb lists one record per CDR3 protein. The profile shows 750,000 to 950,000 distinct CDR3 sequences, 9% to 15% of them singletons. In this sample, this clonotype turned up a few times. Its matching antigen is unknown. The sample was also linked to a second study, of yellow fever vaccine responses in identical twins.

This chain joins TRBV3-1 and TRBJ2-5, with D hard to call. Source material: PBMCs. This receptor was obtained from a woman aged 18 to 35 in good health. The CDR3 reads CASSPNGQETQYF. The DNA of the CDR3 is TGTGCCAGCAGCCCCAACGGGCAAGAGACCCAGTACTTC.